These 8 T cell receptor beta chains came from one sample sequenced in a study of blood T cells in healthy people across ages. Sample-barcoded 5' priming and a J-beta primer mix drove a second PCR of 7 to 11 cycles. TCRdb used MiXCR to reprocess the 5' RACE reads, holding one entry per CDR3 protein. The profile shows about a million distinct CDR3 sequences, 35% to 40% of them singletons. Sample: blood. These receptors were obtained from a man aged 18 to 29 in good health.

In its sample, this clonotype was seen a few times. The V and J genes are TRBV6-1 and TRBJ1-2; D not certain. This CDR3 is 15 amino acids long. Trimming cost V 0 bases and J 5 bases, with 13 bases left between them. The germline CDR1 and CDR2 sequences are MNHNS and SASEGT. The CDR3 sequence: CASSEARLTRYGYTF. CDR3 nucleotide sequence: TGTGCCAGCAGTGAAGCGCGTCTGACAAGATATGGCTACACCTTC.

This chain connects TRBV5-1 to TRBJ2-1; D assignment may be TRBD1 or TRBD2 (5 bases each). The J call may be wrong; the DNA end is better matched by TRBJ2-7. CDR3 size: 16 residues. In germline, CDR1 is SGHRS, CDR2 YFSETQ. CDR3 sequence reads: CASSLAAGTGYNEQYF. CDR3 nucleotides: TGCGCCAGCAGCTTGGCAGCCGGGACCGGCTACAATGAGCAGTACTTC.

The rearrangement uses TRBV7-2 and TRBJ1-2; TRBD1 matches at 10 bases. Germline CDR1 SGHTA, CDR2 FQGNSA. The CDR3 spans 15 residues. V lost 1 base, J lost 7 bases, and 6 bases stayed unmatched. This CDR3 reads CASSLVDRGLFGYTF. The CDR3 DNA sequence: TGTGCCAGCAGCTTAGTTGACAGGGGGCTTTTTGGCTACACCTTC.

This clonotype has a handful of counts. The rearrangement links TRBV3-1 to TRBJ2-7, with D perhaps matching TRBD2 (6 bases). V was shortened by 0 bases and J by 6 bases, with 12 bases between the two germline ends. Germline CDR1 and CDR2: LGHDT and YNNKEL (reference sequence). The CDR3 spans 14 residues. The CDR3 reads CASSQDLVSGEQYF. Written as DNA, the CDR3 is TGTGCCAGCAGCCAAGATCTTGTTAGCGGCGAGCAGTACTTC.

The CDR3 bases are TGCAGTGCTCACGACCCGGACAGGGGGATCAACGAGCAGTACTTC. Translated, it gives CSAHDPDRGINEQYF. The chain joins TRBV20-1 to TRBJ2-7, with TRBD1 matching over 10 bases. The junction had 12 bases not matched to a gene; V was cut back by 5 bases and J by 5 bases. Germline V gene lookup returns CDR1 DFQATT and CDR2 SNEGSKA (reference sequence). The CDR3 has 15 amino acids.

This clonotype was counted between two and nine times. Here the CDR3 reads CASSLVSGYSSYNEQYF. The CDR3 bases are TGTGCCAGCAGTTTAGTTAGCGGTTATAGCTCCTACAATGAGCAGTACTTC. This chain links TRBV12-3 or TRBV12-4 with TRBJ2-1, with D perhaps TRBD2 (6 bases). The DNA end is more similar to TRBJ2-7, so the J call may be wrong. The CDR3 runs to 17 residues.

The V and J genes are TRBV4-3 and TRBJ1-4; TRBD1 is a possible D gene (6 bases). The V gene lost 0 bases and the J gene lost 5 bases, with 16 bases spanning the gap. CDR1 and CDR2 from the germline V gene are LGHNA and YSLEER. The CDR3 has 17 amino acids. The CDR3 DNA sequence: TGCGCCAGCAGCCAAGATCCTGGGGGCGTAGGAAATGAAAAACTGTTTTTT. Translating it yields CASSQDPGGVGNEKLFF.

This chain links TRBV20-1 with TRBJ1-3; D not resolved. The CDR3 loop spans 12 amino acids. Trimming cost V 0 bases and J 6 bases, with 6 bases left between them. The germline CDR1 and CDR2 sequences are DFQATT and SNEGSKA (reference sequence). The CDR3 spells CSARERENTIYF. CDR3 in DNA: TGCAGTGCTAGAGAAAGGGAAAACACCATATATTTT.